The 8 T cell receptor beta chains given below trace back to one sample, sequenced in a study of T-cell memory formation after mild COVID-19. In TCRdb, the 5' RACE reads were re-called with MiXCR into one record per CDR3 protein. The profile covers hundreds of thousands of distinct CDR3 sequences, with 15% to 20% appearing a single time and less than 10% taken by the ten largest. Sequenced input: PBMCs or a T cell subset sorted from them (not recorded which). These receptors were collected from an adult woman who had mild COVID-19 (a few samples of this study predate the infection). Cell type and time point are not known.

The V call is TRBV5-1, the J call TRBJ2-7, with TRBD1 matching 11 bases. V shed 0 bases and J 5 bases; nucleotides not matched to a gene: 4. Germline CDR1 SGHRS, CDR2 YFSETQ. CDR3 length: 15 amino acids. CDR3 residues: CASSLADRGQDEQYF. CDR3 sequence (DNA): TGCGCCAGCAGCTTGGCGGACAGGGGGCAAGACGAGCAGTACTTC. The full variable domain, its missing parts supplied by reference TRBV5-1 and TRBJ2-7, is KAGVTQTPRYLIKTRGQQVTLSCSPISGHRSVSWYQQTPGQGLQFLFEYFSETQRNKGNFPGRFSGRQFSNSRSEMNVSTLELGDSALYLCASSLADRGQDEQYFGPGTRLTVT.

V gene TRBV18 combines with J gene TRBJ2-5; D tentatively fits TRBD1 or TRBD2 (5 bases each). CDR1 and CDR2 from the germline V gene are KGHSH and LQKENI. The CDR3 contains 13 residues. V dropped 3 bases and J dropped 4 bases, with 9 bases sitting between them. The DNA for the CDR3 is TGTGCCAGCTCACCCGGGACCCCAGAGACCCAGTACTTC. Amino acids: CASSPGTPETQYF.

This clonotype was seen a few times. The chain couples TRBV4-2 to TRBJ2-3; D may be TRBD1 or TRBD2 (5 bases each). Trimming left V 0 bases short and J 3 bases short, with 13 bases between. In germline, CDR1 is LGHNA, CDR2 YNFKEQ. The CDR3 runs 16 residues. This CDR3 reads CASSQDGAGGTDTQYF. CDR3 coding DNA: TGTGCCAGCAGCCAAGATGGGGCGGGCGGGACAGATACGCAGTATTTT.

The V gene is TRBV6-6, the J gene TRBJ2-1; 13 nucleotides agree with TRBD2. The J segment lost 3 bases and the V segment lost 5 bases, leaving 4 bases of the junction unmatched. Germline values: CDR1 MNHNY, CDR2 SVGAGI (reference sequence). This CDR3 has 16 residues. CDR3 DNA: TGTGCCAGCAGTCGCGGGACTAGCGGGGACTACAATGAGCAGTTCTTC. Translation gives CASSRGTSGDYNEQFF.

The chain uses TRBV29-1 and TRBJ2-7; D tentatively reads TRBD1 or TRBD2 (5 bases each). This CDR3 spans 14 amino acids. V was clipped by 2 bases and J by 7 bases, with 18 bases between them. CDR1 SQVTM and CDR2 ANQGSEA come from the germline V gene. Here the CDR3 DNA reads TGCAGCGTTGAATCTGAGGGACGGTCGGAGGAGCAGTACTTC. This sequence encodes CSVESEGRSEEQYF.

V gene TRBV2 combines with J gene TRBJ2-1, with D tentatively TRBD1 (6 bases). From germline, CDR1 is SNHLY and CDR2 FYNNEI. The CDR3 length is 13 residues. V was pared by 11 bases and J by 3 bases, with 14 bases between. CDR3 residues: CAGKDRSYNEQFF. The CDR3 DNA is TGTGCCGGAAAAGACAGGAGCTACAATGAGCAGTTCTTC. Full variable domain (outside the CDR3, taken from reference TRBV2 and TRBJ2-1): EPEVTQTPSHQVTQMGQEVILRCVPISNHLYFYWYRQILGQKVEFLVSFYNNEISEKSEIFDDQFSVERPDGSNFTLKIRSTKLEDSAMYFCAGKDRSYNEQFFGPGTRLTVL.

V and J are TRBV20-1 and TRBJ2-7; no reliable D call. CDR1 is DFQATT, CDR2 SNEGSKA, per germline (reference sequence). Deletions cut 5 bases from V and 6 bases from J, with 20 bases between. CDR3 size: 14 residues. The CDR3 DNA follows: TGCAGTGCTTCTGTCTCGCTTGGTGAACCCGAGCAGTACTTC. It encodes CSASVSLGEPEQYF.

This clonotype has just a few counts. The chain links TRBV7-8 to TRBJ2-3; D ambiguous. CDR1 and CDR2 from the germline V gene are SGHVS and FQNEAQ. The length of the CDR3 is 16 residues. Between the trimmed V and J ends, which lost 1 base and 0 bases, there was a span of 11 bases. DNA for the CDR3: TGTGCCAGCAGCTTAGAGAGGATTCCAAGCACAGATACGCAGTATTTT. Protein sequence: CASSLERIPSTDTQYF.